The source of this T cell receptor (beta chain) is a study of cytotoxic CD8 clonotypes in ibrutinib-treated CLL. About the research overall: Investigators reported 25 or so partial and 2 complete responses; after median about 74 months, 14 patients remained remitted and around twelve progressed.

Study-wide points: On treatment, the uncommon public clonotypes contracted or remained stable. While tracking circulating CD8+ T-cell counts, baseline clonality exceeded that of age-matched healthy donors.

Depths of 1 in 200,000 to 1 in 1 million T cells were the sequencing target. Repertoires were generated with immunoSEQ multiplex PCR, while TCRdb's copy carries only in-frame clones and drops some. This sample has about 13,000 clones, with about two thirds found just once. Comments on this clone: Its antigen is currently unknown.

The CDR3 is 19 residues long. J is TRBJ2-5 and V is TRBV21-1; the D call TRBD2 from the table was never checked on the DNA. TRBV21-1 is listed as a pseudogene. The sequenced sample was PBMCs, obtained before ibrutinib treatment. The source of this sequence is a human donor with chronic lymphocytic leukemia. Here the CDR3 DNA reads TGTGCCAGCAGCCCCCCCCAGCTAGCGGGGGGAGATTACCAAGAGACCCAGTACTTC. It codes for CASSPPQLAGGDYQETQYF.